A single sample is the source of the 27 T cell receptor beta chains below, sequenced in a study of blood T cells in healthy people across ages. A second PCR of about 7 to 12 cycles used a sample-barcoded 5' primer and a J-beta primer mix. TCRdb itself ran the 5' RACE reads through MiXCR, one entry per CDR3 protein. The table shows 890,000 or so distinct CDR3 sequences, with under 80% occurring only once. Material: blood. These receptors all come from a man aged 30 to 45 in good health.

The chain links TRBV6-2 or TRBV6-3 to TRBJ2-5; 8 bases match TRBD1. V was pared by 6 bases and J by 0 bases, with 6 bases of the junction left unmatched. The CDR3 is 15 amino acids. Germline V gene data show CDR1 as MNHEY and CDR2 as SVGEGT. The CDR3, as DNA: TGTGCCAGCAGCCACTCGGGACAGGACCAAGAGACCCAGTACTTC. Translating gives CASSHSGQDQETQYF.

The rearrangement joins TRBV6-2 or TRBV6-3 to TRBJ2-4, with 8 positions matching TRBD1. The DNA matches TRBJ2-7 better at its end, which makes the J call doubtful. CDR3 size: 15 residues. Germline CDR1 reads MNHEY; CDR2 reads SVGEGT. The CDR3 DNA sequence: TGTGCCAGCAGACCGGGACAGGCTAGCTCCTACGAGCAGTACTTC. This translates into CASRPGQASSYEQYF.

The CDR3 loop reads CASLKPSGGTYEQYF. The CDR3 bases are TGTGCCAGCCTTAAGCCTAGCGGGGGGACCTACGAGCAGTACTTC. J is TRBJ2-7 and V is TRBV6-5; TRBD2 agrees at 11 bases. With 8 bases clipped from V and 2 bases from J, the junction kept 8 bases outside the gene matches. The CDR3 runs to 15 residues. Germline assignment: CDR1 MNHEY and CDR2 SVGAGI.

The V call is TRBV3-1, the J call TRBJ2-5; either TRBD1 or TRBD2 may fit D (5 bases each). Trimming removed 7 bases from V and 0 bases from J, with 12 bases in between. The CDR3 is made up of 14 amino acids. Germline values: CDR1 LGHDT, CDR2 YNNKEL (reference sequence). CDR3 protein: CASMGRTYQETQYF. The CDR3 DNA reads TGTGCCAGCATGGGACGAACCTACCAAGAGACCCAGTACTTC.

This clonotype was counted between two and nine times. The J gene is TRBJ2-2, the V gene TRBV6-4, with D possibly being TRBD1 (6 bases). Trimming removed 0 bases from V and 1 base from J, with 9 bases in between. CDR3 length: 16 residues. In germline, CDR1 is MRHNA, CDR2 SNTAGT. Here the CDR3 DNA reads TGTGCCAGCAGTGACTCATCACAGGGGAACACCGGGGAGCTGTTTTTT. Protein: CASSDSSQGNTGELFF.

This clonotype was seen once. The CDR3: CSVRDGGTEAFF. In DNA, the CDR3 is TGCAGCGTCAGGGACGGGGGGACTGAAGCTTTCTTT. The V call is TRBV29-1, the J call TRBJ1-1, with D perhaps TRBD1 (5 bases). V lost 6 bases and J lost 5, with 13 bases in between. CDR3 length: 12 residues. Germline V CDR1 and CDR2: SQVTM, ANQGSEA.

The chain joins TRBV11-2 to TRBJ2-1; the match to TRBD1 covers 7 bases. With 5 bases clipped from V and 3 bases from J, the junction kept 4 bases outside the gene matches. Germline CDR1 and CDR2: SGHAT and FQNNGV. The CDR3 has 14 residues. Here the CDR3 reads CASSIYRGYNEQFF. The CDR3 DNA sequence: TGTGCCAGCAGCATCTACAGGGGCTACAATGAGCAGTTCTTC.

V gene TRBV20-1 combines with J gene TRBJ2-1; 14 nucleotides align to TRBD2. Trimming cost V 6 bases and J 2 bases; bases outside gene matches: 12. Per the germline V gene, CDR1 is DFQATT and CDR2 is SNEGSKA (reference sequence). This CDR3 region has 18 residues. For the CDR3, the DNA is TGCAGTGCCTCATCCGGGACTAGCGGGGGCCACGCCTACAATGAGCAGTTCTTC. This gives the protein CSASSGTSGGHAYNEQFF.

The chain is built from TRBV20-1 and TRBJ1-2; TRBD1 matches at 9 bases. The CDR3 is 13 residues long. Germline V CDR1 and CDR2: DFQATT, SNEGSKA (reference sequence). Trimming at V came to 8 bases and at J to 6 bases, leaving 10 bases not matched to a gene. The CDR3 region is CSISGGTGNGYTF. The CDR3 DNA is TGCAGTATATCGGGGGGGACAGGGAATGGCTACACCTTC.

This chain uses TRBV4-3 with TRBJ2-7; 10 bases fit TRBD2. CDR3 length equals 14 residues. The germline gives CDR1 LGHNA, CDR2 YSLEER. V lost 0 bases, J lost 7 bases, and 3 bases stayed unmatched. The DNA of the CDR3 is TGCGCCAGCAGCCAAGAAGAGCGGGGGGGGGAGCAGTACTTC. It specifies CASSQEERGGEQYF.

This chain links TRBV28 with TRBJ2-1; tentatively, D is TRBD2 (5 bases). The CDR3 totals 14 residues. Per the germline V gene, CDR1 is MDHEN and CDR2 is SYDVKM. V was cut by 5 bases and J by 4 bases, with 12 bases left in between. The chain's CDR3 is CASSPPREYNEQFF. The CDR3 DNA reads TGTGCCAGCAGTCCTCCGAGGGAGTACAATGAGCAGTTCTTC.

In this sample, this clonotype turned up a few times. The chain combines TRBV28 with TRBJ2-4, with D maybe TRBD2 (5 bases). The end of the DNA fits TRBJ2-7 better, so the J call may be wrong. The CDR3 contains 14 residues. CDR1 is MDHEN, CDR2 SYDVKM, per germline. The CDR3 reads CASSPHRDTYEQYF. Written as DNA, the CDR3 is TGTGCCAGCAGTCCCCACCGGGATACCTACGAGCAGTACTTC.

The chain employs TRBV4-3 and TRBJ2-4; possible D gene TRBD2, 5 bases. Between the trimmed V and J ends, which lost 4 bases and 9 bases, there was a span of 10 bases. The CDR3 is made up of 12 amino acids. Looked up from germline, CDR1 is LGHNA and CDR2 is YSLEER. CDR3 coding DNA: TGCGCCAGCAGCCCCTCGGGGAGCATTCAGTACTTC. It translates to CASSPSGSIQYF.

This clonotype was seen repeatedly, ten times or more. The rearrangement uses TRBV29-1 and TRBJ2-6, with TRBD1 identical over 9 bases. J lost 6 bases, V lost 4 bases, and 4 bases had no gene match. Germline V gives CDR1 SQVTM, CDR2 ANQGSEA. There are 14 residues in the CDR3. The CDR3 region is CSVVEQGAANVLTF. The CDR3 bases are TGCAGCGTTGTGGAACAGGGGGCGGCCAACGTCCTGACTTTC.

The rearrangement uses TRBV7-6 and TRBJ2-1; 12 bases align to TRBD2. The CDR3 has 16 amino acids. CDR1 and CDR2 (germline): SGHVS, FNYEAQ. Germline trimming cut 5 bases from V and 5 bases from J; bases unmatched to any gene: 7. DNA of the CDR3: TGTGCCAGCAGCGGGCTAGCGGGGGGGGACAACAATGAGCAGTTCTTC. This translates into CASSGLAGGDNNEQFF.

This clonotype appeared a single time. V gene TRBV15 combines with J gene TRBJ2-5; D gene uncertain. CDR1 and CDR2 (germline): LNHNV, YYDKDF (reference sequence). Trimming took off 0 bases at V and 1 base at J, with 6 bases between the two ends. The CDR3 has 14 residues. The CDR3 region is CATSRDKAQETQYF. The DNA for the CDR3 is TGTGCCACCAGCAGAGATAAGGCCCAAGAGACCCAGTACTTC.

The J gene is TRBJ1-4, the V gene TRBV30; D is unresolved. In germline, CDR1 is GTSNPN, CDR2 SVGIG (reference sequence). V lost 0 bases and J lost 3, with 11 bases in between. The CDR3 has 15 amino acids. The DNA of the CDR3 is TGTGCCTGGAGTGTAATTGGAAGGGCTAATGAAAAACTGTTTTTT. Protein sequence: CAWSVIGRANEKLFF.

The chain has TRBV28 and TRBJ2-3; 8 positions match TRBD2. V shed 7 bases, J shed 7 bases, and the junction held 16 bases outside the gene matches. The CDR3 spans 16 residues. Germline V gives CDR1 MDHEN, CDR2 SYDVKM. CDR3 sequence reads: CASTTGGGVLLNTQYF. CDR3 DNA sequence: TGTGCCAGCACCACCGGGGGGGGAGTACTTTTAAATACGCAGTATTTT. Filled out from reference TRBV28 and TRBJ2-3, the complete variable domain reads DVKVTQSSRYLVKRTGEKVFLECVQDMDHENMFWYRQDPGLGLRLIYFSYDVKMKEKGDIPEGYSVSREKKERFSLILESASTNQTSMYLCASTTGGGVLLNTQYFGPGTRLTVL.

The chain joins TRBV25-1 to TRBJ2-1; 7 bases line up with TRBD1. The DNA end is more similar to TRBJ2-7, so the J call may be wrong. Per germline, CDR1 MGHDK and CDR2 SYGVNS. The CDR3 is made up of 16 amino acids. The CDR3 is CASSESPGQSYNEQYF. Here the CDR3 DNA reads TGTGCCAGCAGTGAATCGCCGGGACAGTCCTACAATGAGCAGTACTTC.

V and J are TRBV6-1 and TRBJ1-2; D may be TRBD1 (6 bases). The V end lost 10 bases, the J end lost 4 bases, and 22 bases lay between the germline ends. The V gene's germline CDR1 is MNHNS and CDR2 SASEGT. This CDR3 contains 15 residues. The CDR3 loop reads CATARGGGGSYGYTF. For the CDR3, the DNA is TGTGCCACCGCGAGAGGGGGGGGCGGGAGCTATGGCTACACCTTC.

The rearrangement uses TRBV19 and TRBJ1-4, with unresolved D. CDR1 LNHDA and CDR2 SQIVND come from the germline V gene (reference sequence). The CDR3 is made up of 16 amino acids. Trimming stripped 6 bases from V and 0 bases from J, with 14 bases between. CDR3 DNA sequence: TGTGCCAGTAGCCCAGTAGAGATTTCAACTAATGAAAAACTGTTTTTT. Protein: CASSPVEISTNEKLFF.

The chain couples TRBV28 to TRBJ2-1, with D perhaps matching TRBD2 (7 bases). V lost 3 bases to trimming and J lost 6 bases, with 15 bases between them. Germline values: CDR1 MDHEN, CDR2 SYDVKM. The CDR3 runs to 15 residues. The CDR3 loop is CASSLGGAFGNEQFF. The CDR3 nucleotides read TGTGCCAGCAGTTTGGGGGGGGCCTTCGGCAATGAGCAGTTCTTC.

A word on this clonotype: A read error may be the cause here, since a much bigger clone is one base away. The chain recombines TRBV29-1 with TRBJ2-5, with TRBD1 matching over 8 bases. The end of the DNA is better explained by TRBJ2-7, so the J call may be wrong. Germline CDR1 reads SQVTM; CDR2 reads ANQGSEA. CDR3 length: 11 residues. CDR3 residues: CSVLTGDEQYF. CDR3 bases: TGCAGCGTTTTGACAGGGGACGAGCAGTACTTC.

J is TRBJ1-5 and V is TRBV20-1, with 7 bases lining up with TRBD1. Germline loops: CDR1 DFQATT, CDR2 SNEGSKA (reference sequence). V shed 0 bases and J 1 base; nucleotides not matched to a gene: 6. The CDR3 runs to 16 residues. The CDR3 coding sequence is TGCAGTGCTAGAGATCTCAGACAGGGCAGCAATCAGCCCCAGCATTTT. Amino acids: CSARDLRQGSNQPQHF.

With regard to this clonotype: The junction departs from the called germline gene at one end, perhaps through a read error. This chain uses TRBV12-3 or TRBV12-4 with TRBJ1-6; D remains unclear. The CDR3 totals 15 residues. DNA for the CDR3: TGTGCCAGCAGTGACGAGGCCTCCTATAAGTCACCCCTCCACTTT. The encoded protein is CASSDEASYKSPLHF.

This chain connects TRBV7-9 to TRBJ2-3; D remains unclear. The germline gives CDR1 SEHNR, CDR2 FQNEAQ (reference sequence). This CDR3 is 11 amino acids long. V lost 5 bases and J 8 bases, leaving 8 bases between the germline ends. CDR3 amino acids: CASSSPGTQYF. The CDR3 region has the DNA TGTGCCAGCAGCAGCCCGGGTACGCAGTATTTT.

The chain uses TRBV6-6 and TRBJ1-6, with 10 bases fitting TRBD1. The CDR3 extends over 16 amino acids. Unmatched junction bases numbered 4, after V lost 0 bases and J lost 8 bases. CDR1 MNHNY and CDR2 SVGAGI come from the germline V gene (reference sequence). The CDR3 protein is CASSYSKGTGDSPLHF. The CDR3 DNA follows: TGTGCCAGCAGTTACTCTAAGGGGACAGGGGATTCACCCCTCCACTTT.